Listed here are 25 T cell receptor beta chains from one sample, sequenced in a study of technical replicates of blood from a few donors. Clones were sequenced by immunoSEQ multiplex PCR, and TCRdb holds only the in-frame ones, with some missing. The sample lists about 59,000 clones, 85% to 95% seen once, with 4.2% in the top ten. The sequenced sample was PBMCs. The receptors come from a human donor in good health. Some clones in this sample may be carry-over from other donors' samples.

V usage is TRBV6-6 and J usage is TRBJ1-2, with D tentatively TRBD1 (5 bases). Germline V CDR1 and CDR2: MNHNY, SVGAGI (reference sequence). Trimming cost V 6 bases and J 6 bases, with 8 bases left between them. The CDR3 extends over 11 amino acids. CDR3 sequence: CASRDIDGYTF. The DNA of the CDR3 is TGTGCCAGCAGGGACATCGATGGCTACACCTTC.

The chain recombines TRBV19 with TRBJ1-6; TRBD1 matches at 8 bases. The CDR3 extends over 14 amino acids. CDR1 and CDR2 (germline): LNHDA, SQIVND (reference sequence). V was pared by 1 base and J by 10 bases, with 3 bases of the junction left unmatched. The CDR3 loop reads CASSIGQGSSPLHF. DNA for the CDR3: TGTGCCAGTAGTATAGGACAGGGGAGCTCACCCCTCCACTTT.

The V call is TRBV13, the J call TRBJ2-6; no definite D call. The CDR3 is 14 residues long. Germline values: CDR1 PRHDT, CDR2 FYEKMQ (reference sequence). V was cut by 5 bases and J by 0 bases, with 5 bases left in between. The CDR3 nucleotides read TGTGCCAGCAGCCCGTCCTCTGGGGCCAACGTCCTGACTTTC. Protein product: CASSPSSGANVLTF.

The chain carries TRBV4-3 and TRBJ2-7; the D gene is possibly TRBD2 (5 bases). The length of the CDR3 is 15 residues. Trimming pared 1 base from V and 2 bases from J, leaving 12 bases between. In germline, CDR1 is LGHNA, CDR2 YSLEER. CDR3 DNA sequence: TGCGCCAGCAGCCAAGGAGGAGCGGCCGCCTACGAGCAGTACTTC. Amino acids: CASSQGGAAAYEQYF.

The chain recombines TRBV7-6 with TRBJ2-5; 14 bases fit TRBD2. Germline V lookup: CDR1 SGHVS, CDR2 FNYEAQ. The V segment lost 2 bases and the J segment 5 bases; nucleotides outside the gene matches: 4. This CDR3 spans 16 amino acids. The CDR3: CASSLRGLAGAETQYF. The DNA of the CDR3 is TGTGCCAGCAGCTTACGGGGACTAGCGGGAGCGGAGACCCAGTACTTC. Complete variable domain (other parts from reference TRBV7-6 and TRBJ2-5): GAGVSQSPRYKVTKRGQDVALRCDPISGHVSLYWYRQALGQGPEFLTYFNYEAQQDKSGLPNDRFSAERPEGSISTLTIQRTEQRDSAMYRCASSLRGLAGAETQYFGPGTRLLVL.

The chain couples TRBV19 to TRBJ1-5, with D unclear. CDR1 LNHDA and CDR2 SQIVND come from the germline V gene (reference sequence). The ends were cut back, 7 bases at V and 0 bases at J, with 16 bases in the middle. CDR3 size: 16 residues. The CDR3 DNA sequence: TGTGCCAGTAACCCAGGCAGGAAAAATAGCAATCAGCCCCAGCATTTT. Translation: CASNPGRKNSNQPQHF.

This sequence joins TRBV7-9 and TRBJ1-2, with 7 nucleotides matching TRBD1. In germline, CDR1 is SEHNR, CDR2 FQNEAQ (reference sequence). CDR3 length: 15 amino acids. V trimming: 4 bases; J trimming: 3 bases; junction bases outside the gene matches: 8. The CDR3 spells CASSSTDREDYGYTF. For the CDR3, the DNA is TGTGCCAGCAGCTCCACAGACAGGGAGGACTATGGCTACACCTTC.

V is TRBV29-1 and J is TRBJ1-5; D not certain. Germline CDR1 and CDR2: SQVTM and ANQGSEA. The CDR3 consists of 13 residues. V was cut by 1 base and J by 6 bases, with 10 bases left in between. CDR3 region: CSVEVDEGQPQHF. DNA of the CDR3: TGCAGCGTTGAAGTCGACGAGGGTCAGCCCCAGCATTTT.

The chain has TRBV6-6 and TRBJ1-1; 11 bases fit TRBD1. V lost 4 bases and J lost 2; bases outside the gene matches: 6. The CDR3 has 16 amino acids. In germline, CDR1 is MNHNY, CDR2 SVGAGI (reference sequence). The CDR3 nucleotides read TGTGCCAGCAGTTCCCCGGGACAGGGGGTAAACACTGAAGCTTTCTTT. It translates to CASSSPGQGVNTEAFF.

This clone was seen a handful of times. The gene calls are TRBV7-9 and TRBJ2-7; 11 bases align to TRBD2. Trimming removed 5 bases from V and 1 base from J; junction bases left unmatched: 10. Germline V CDR1 and CDR2: SEHNR, FQNEAQ (reference sequence). The CDR3 extends over 17 amino acids. CDR3 coding DNA: TGTGCCAGCAGCCAAGGCCGGCTAGCGGGGGGATCCTACGAGCAGTACTTC. It yields the protein CASSQGRLAGGSYEQYF.

The chain employs TRBV10-3 and TRBJ2-7; 9 bases map to TRBD1. Trimming at V came to 10 bases and at J to 6 bases, leaving 10 bases not matched to a gene. Germline-derived CDR1 and CDR2 are ENHRY and SYGVKD. This CDR3 is built from 13 residues. The CDR3 reads CATGAGQGLEQYF. The DNA for the CDR3 is TGTGCCACCGGAGCGGGACAGGGCCTCGAGCAGTACTTC.

The V gene is TRBV30, the J gene TRBJ2-7, with D possibly being TRBD1 (6 bases). V was pared by 3 bases and J by 2 bases, with 11 bases between. Germline CDR1 reads GTSNPN; CDR2 reads SVGIG (reference sequence). This CDR3 region has 13 residues. The CDR3 region is CAWSRDTTYEQYF. DNA of the CDR3: TGTGCCTGGAGCCGGGACACCACCTACGAGCAGTACTTC.

J is TRBJ1-2 and V is TRBV2; D perhaps matches TRBD1 (6 bases). The CDR3 extends over 15 amino acids. The germline V gene encodes CDR1 SNHLY and CDR2 FYNNEI. The V gene lost 6 bases and the J gene lost 5 bases, with 19 bases spanning the gap. The CDR3 spells CASSLQGILVYGYTF. The CDR3 DNA follows: TGTGCCAGCAGCTTACAGGGTATTTTGGTTTATGGCTACACCTTC.

This rearrangement joins TRBV5-1 to TRBJ2-7, with a tentative D call TRBD1 (6 bases). The CDR3 is 16 amino acids. Trimming took 3 bases from V and 0 from J, leaving 16 bases between them. CDR1 is SGHRS, CDR2 YFSETQ, per germline. The CDR3 coding sequence is TGCGCCAGCAGCTGGAACCCTCAGGGGAGCTCCTACGAGCAGTACTTC. Residues: CASSWNPQGSSYEQYF.

This clone was found once. The V call is TRBV9, the J call TRBJ2-5; TRBD2 aligns across 16 bases. The germline V gene has CDR1 SGDLS and CDR2 YYNGEE. The CDR3 covers 16 residues. The junction had 8 bases not matched to a gene; V was cut back by 5 bases and J by 7 bases. CDR3 protein: CASSGTSGGALGTQYF. The CDR3 bases are TGTGCCAGCAGTGGGACTAGCGGGGGGGCCTTGGGGACCCAGTACTTC.

The chain recombines TRBV7-9 with TRBJ2-1; the match to TRBD2 covers 9 bases. The germline gives CDR1 SEHNR, CDR2 FQNEAQ (reference sequence). The junction had 11 bases not matched to a gene; V was cut back by 1 base and J by 1 base. This CDR3 has 19 amino acids. The CDR3 DNA is TGTGCCAGCAGCTTAGGGGGTTCGAGCGGGGGGAGTTCCTACAATGAGCAGTTCTTC. It encodes CASSLGGSSGGSSYNEQFF. The whole variable domain, filled in from reference TRBV7-9 and TRBJ2-1, reads DTGVSQNPRHKITKRGQNVTFRCDPISEHNRLYWYRQTLGQGPEFLTYFQNEAQLEKSRLLSDRFSAERPKGSFSTLEIQRTEQGDSAMYLCASSLGGSSGGSSYNEQFFGPGTRLTVL.

The rearrangement uses TRBV6-6 and TRBJ2-7; 7 nucleotides line up with TRBD2. This CDR3 comprises 12 residues. V trimming: 5 bases; J trimming: 4 bases; junction bases outside the gene matches: 2. Per germline, CDR1 MNHNY and CDR2 SVGAGI (reference sequence). DNA of the CDR3: TGTGCCAGCAGTCCTAGCGGATACGAGCAGTACTTC. It encodes CASSPSGYEQYF.

The V call is TRBV5-1, the J call TRBJ2-3, with TRBD2 matching 7 bases. The CDR3 totals 15 residues. After removal of 0 bases from V and 2 bases from J, the junction contained 3 bases not matched to a gene. Per the germline V gene, CDR1 is SGHRS and CDR2 is YFSETQ. The CDR3 loop is CASSLVGTNTDTQYF. The CDR3 nucleotides read TGCGCCAGCAGCTTGGTCGGGACTAACACAGATACGCAGTATTTT. The full variable domain, rest sourced from reference TRBV5-1 and TRBJ2-3, is KAGVTQTPRYLIKTRGQQVTLSCSPISGHRSVSWYQQTPGQGLQFLFEYFSETQRNKGNFPGRFSGRQFSNSRSEMNVSTLELGDSALYLCASSLVGTNTDTQYFGPGTRLTVL.

The chain employs TRBV4-3 and TRBJ2-1; the D gene is possibly TRBD1 (7 bases). The V and J ends lost 0 bases and 5 bases respectively, with 14 bases between them. Germline V CDR1 and CDR2: LGHNA, YSLEER. The CDR3 loop spans 16 amino acids. This CDR3 is CASSQDRARGDNEQFF. The CDR3 bases are TGCGCCAGCAGCCAAGATCGGGCCAGGGGGGACAATGAGCAGTTCTTC.

The chain links TRBV18 to TRBJ1-2; TRBD1 is a possible D gene (5 bases). Germline loops: CDR1 KGHSH, CDR2 LQKENI. With 1 base removed from V and 10 bases from J, the gap between germline ends came to 10 bases. This CDR3 contains 12 residues. CDR3 loop: CASSPLPQAYTF. The CDR3 DNA reads TGTGCCAGCTCACCACTCCCACAGGCCTACACCTTC.

The chain recombines TRBV29-1 with TRBJ1-1, with D uncertain. Germline values: CDR1 SQVTM, CDR2 ANQGSEA. Trimming left V 5 bases short and J 6 bases short, with 7 bases between. CDR3 length: 10 residues. CDR3 in DNA: TGCAGCGTTAGTGAGGCTGAAGCTTTCTTT. Its protein product is CSVSEAEAFF. The entire variable domain, with the rest obtained from reference TRBV29-1 and TRBJ1-1, is as follows: SAVISQKPSRDICQRGTSLTIQCQVDSQVTMMFWYRQQPGQSLTLIATANQGSEATYESGFVIDKFPISRPNLTFSTLTVSNMSPEDSSIYLCSVSEAEAFFGQGTRLTVV.

The chain links TRBV5-1 to TRBJ1-4; D uncertain. The V gene's germline CDR1 is SGHRS and CDR2 YFSETQ. The V gene lost 4 bases and the J gene lost 8 bases, with 18 bases spanning the gap. The CDR3 runs to 15 residues. The DNA for the CDR3 is TGCGCCAGCAGCCTGGAGGAGGGAATGCGGGAAAAACTGTTTTTT. Translation: CASSLEEGMREKLFF.

The rearrangement uses TRBV4-3 and TRBJ2-7, with a tentative D call TRBD2 (5 bases). CDR3 length: 19 amino acids. Germline values: CDR1 LGHNA, CDR2 YSLEER. The V end was cut by 0 bases, the J end by 6 bases, with 27 bases between. Written as DNA, the CDR3 is TGCGCCAGCAGCCAAGATGCGGCGGGTCAGGTTCGGACGCCCTGCGAGCAGTACTTC. Its protein product is CASSQDAAGQVRTPCEQYF.

The chain uses TRBV10-3 and TRBJ2-5; 8 positions match TRBD2. Trimming at V came to 0 bases and at J to 4 bases, leaving 4 bases not matched to a gene. The germline CDR1 and CDR2 sequences are ENHRY and SYGVKD. The CDR3 contains 15 residues. The CDR3 DNA is TGTGCCATCAGTGAGTCGGCTAGCGGGCGAGAGACCCAGTACTTC. Residues: CAISESASGRETQYF.

The V gene is TRBV6-5, the J gene TRBJ2-3; 11 nucleotides line up with TRBD1. V trimming: 0 bases; J trimming: 4 bases; junction bases outside the gene matches: 3. This CDR3 is 16 amino acids long. CDR1 and CDR2 (germline): MNHEY, SVGAGI. Here the CDR3 reads CASSYSGQGAADTQYF. DNA of the CDR3: TGTGCCAGCAGTTACTCTGGACAGGGGGCCGCAGATACGCAGTATTTT.